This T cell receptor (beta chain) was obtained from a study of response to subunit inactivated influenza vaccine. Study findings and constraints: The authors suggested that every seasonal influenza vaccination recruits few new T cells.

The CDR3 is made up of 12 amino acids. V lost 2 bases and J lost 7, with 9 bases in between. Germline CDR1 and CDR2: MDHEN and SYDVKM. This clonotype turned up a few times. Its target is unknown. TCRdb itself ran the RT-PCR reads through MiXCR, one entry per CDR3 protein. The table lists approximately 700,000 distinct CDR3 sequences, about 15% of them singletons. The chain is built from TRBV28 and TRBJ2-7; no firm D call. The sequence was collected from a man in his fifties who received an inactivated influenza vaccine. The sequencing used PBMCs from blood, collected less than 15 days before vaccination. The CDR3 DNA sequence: TGTGCCAGCAGTTTAGGAGCCGAGGAGCAGTACTTC. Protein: CASSLGAEEQYF.